This entry concerns a single T cell receptor beta chain. This sample was included in a study of cytomegalovirus exposure and HLA in healthy donors. 13 Jbeta primers and 60 Vbeta primers were used for the PCR. The repertoire was sequenced with immunoSEQ multiplex PCR; TCRdb's copy has only in-frame clones and lacks some. The profile shows some 130,000 clones, around 78% of them singletons. Trimming removed 6 bases from V and 1 base from J, with 6 bases in between. Germline CDR1 and CDR2: LNHNV and YYDKDF (reference sequence). The CDR3 sequence is 12 residues long. The sample comprised PBMCs. The rearrangement uses TRBV15 and TRBJ1-1; no clear D gene. The TCR was taken from a woman aged 18 to 35 in good health and CMV-seronegative. The CDR3 is CATSTENTEAFF. CDR3 in DNA: TGTGCCACCAGTACAGAGAACACTGAAGCTTTCTTT.